The 29 T cell receptor beta chains reported below all come from one sample, sequenced in a study of blood T cells in healthy people across ages. With a J-beta primer mix and a sample-barcoded 5' primer, a second PCR ran about 7 to 12 cycles. TCRdb passed the 5' RACE reads through MiXCR, listing each CDR3 protein once. The repertoire has under 2,000,000 distinct CDR3 sequences, about 50% of them found once; the top ten carry about 2.1%. Material for sequencing was blood. These receptors originate from a woman aged 40 to 49 in good health.

The chain has TRBV20-1 and TRBJ2-1, with 12 bases matching TRBD2. CDR1 is DFQATT, CDR2 SNEGSKA, per germline (reference sequence). The CDR3 spans 17 residues. V was clipped by 2 bases and J by 5 bases; unmatched bases: 10. For the CDR3, the DNA is TGCAGTGCTAGACGGCCTAGCGGGGGGGCCGGGCACAATGAGCAGTTCTTC. Its protein product is CSARRPSGGAGHNEQFF.

This clonotype was counted between two and nine times. The CDR3 coding sequence is TGTGCCATCAGTGAGCCGACGGGGGGGCGAAGCGCCTATGGCTACACCTTC. Translation gives CAISEPTGGRSAYGYTF. The chain uses TRBV10-3 and TRBJ1-2, with D maybe TRBD1 (6 bases). The CDR3 has 17 residues. CDR1 and CDR2 (germline): ENHRY, SYGVKD. V was shortened by 2 bases and J by 4 bases, with 20 bases between the two germline ends.

The rearrangement links TRBV25-1 to TRBJ1-1, with a weak D call TRBD1 (5 bases). Looked up from germline, CDR1 is MGHDK and CDR2 is SYGVNS. V was trimmed by 1 base and J by 3 bases, leaving 15 bases between them. The CDR3 is 16 amino acids. The CDR3 region is CASSESWAGGDTEAFF. DNA of the CDR3: TGTGCCAGCAGTGAATCCTGGGCGGGAGGGGACACTGAAGCTTTCTTT.

This sequence joins TRBV5-1 and TRBJ2-3, with D uncertain. This CDR3 contains 16 residues. The germline V gene encodes CDR1 SGHRS and CDR2 YFSETQ. V lost 0 bases, J lost 0 bases, and 11 bases lay in between. The CDR3: CASSLGQTLSTDTQYF. The CDR3 DNA reads TGCGCCAGCAGCTTGGGGCAGACACTTAGCACAGATACGCAGTATTTT.

The chain uses TRBV2 and TRBJ2-1, with TRBD2 matching over 9 bases. CDR3 size: 15 residues. V gave up 3 bases and J gave up 6 bases; unmatched junction bases: 6. Germline V gives CDR1 SNHLY, CDR2 FYNNEI. The CDR3 protein is CASSDRAGGPNEQFF. DNA for the CDR3: TGTGCCAGCAGTGATCGGGCGGGGGGGCCCAATGAGCAGTTCTTC.

The gene calls are TRBV5-1 and TRBJ2-1; D might be TRBD1 or TRBD2, each matching 5 bases. CDR3 length: 14 amino acids. Germline lookup yields CDR1 SGHRS and CDR2 YFSETQ. Trimming took off 4 bases at V and 5 bases at J, with 13 bases between the two ends. CDR3 in DNA: TGCGCCAGCAGCGTCCGGGACGCCAACAATGAGCAGTTCTTC. Its translation: CASSVRDANNEQFF.

This clonotype was picked up a small number of times. V gene TRBV5-1 combines with J gene TRBJ2-6; 9 positions agree with TRBD1. The ends lost 2 bases at V and 1 base at J; junction bases unmatched: 7. CDR1 and CDR2 (germline): SGHRS, YFSETQ. The CDR3 loop spans 18 amino acids. CDR3 bases: TGCGCCAGCAGCTTCCGGGACAGGGTACCTTCTGGGGCCAACGTCCTGACTTTC. Its protein product is CASSFRDRVPSGANVLTF.

In its sample, this clonotype was seen a few times. The chain employs TRBV5-5 and TRBJ2-5; 7 bases are shared with TRBD1. CDR3 length: 14 residues. The V gene's germline CDR1 is SGHKS and CDR2 YYEKEE (reference sequence). With 4 bases clipped from V and 2 bases from J, the junction kept 5 bases outside the gene matches. The CDR3 reads CASSPGQDQETQYF. In nucleotides, the CDR3 is TGTGCCAGCAGCCCAGGACAGGATCAAGAGACCCAGTACTTC.

The V and J genes are TRBV28 and TRBJ2-5; the match to TRBD2 covers 11 bases. Trimming took 6 bases from V and 5 from J; bases not matched to a gene: 11. From germline, CDR1 is MDHEN and CDR2 SYDVKM. This CDR3 has 16 residues. Written as DNA, the CDR3 is TGTGCCAGCAGACAACTAGCGGGGGCCGGCTGGGAGACCCAGTACTTC. Translating it yields CASRQLAGAGWETQYF.

This chain joins TRBV20-1 and TRBJ1-1, with D uncertain. In germline, CDR1 is DFQATT, CDR2 SNEGSKA (reference sequence). CDR3 length: 11 residues. V was cut by 1 base and J by 6 bases, with 6 bases left in between. CDR3 DNA sequence: TGCAGTGCTAGAGGCTCAGCTGAAGCTTTCTTT. It encodes CSARGSAEAFF.

The chain combines TRBV12-3 or TRBV12-4 with TRBJ2-1, with unresolved D. The V end was cut by 3 bases, the J end by 5 bases, with 17 bases between. There are 16 residues in the CDR3. CDR3: CASSFGALVPNNEQFF. CDR3 DNA: TGTGCCAGCAGTTTCGGTGCGCTAGTACCTAACAATGAGCAGTTCTTC.

The J gene is TRBJ2-5, the V gene TRBV9; D is unclear. Between the trimmed V and J ends, which lost 4 bases and 5 bases, there was a span of 15 bases. The CDR3 is 14 residues long. Germline V lookup: CDR1 SGDLS, CDR2 YYNGEE. CDR3 sequence: CASSFSPQPETQYF. DNA for the CDR3: TGTGCCAGCAGCTTCTCACCCCAGCCCGAGACCCAGTACTTC.

The CDR3 bases are TGTGCCAGCAGTTACGCACAGGGGGTAATGGCTGGGGCCAACGTCCTGACTTTC. Amino acids: CASSYAQGVMAGANVLTF. This sequence joins TRBV6-2 or TRBV6-3 and TRBJ2-6; TRBD1 matches 8 bases. V shed 2 bases and J 2 bases; nucleotides not matched to a gene: 8. There are 18 residues in the CDR3. CDR1 and CDR2 (germline): MNHEY, SVGEGT.

This chain joins TRBV6-2 or TRBV6-3 and TRBJ2-7, with 11 bases fitting TRBD2. With 6 bases clipped from V and 2 bases from J, the junction kept 15 bases outside the gene matches. Germline-derived CDR1 and CDR2 are MNHEY and SVGEGT. The CDR3 spans 18 residues. This CDR3 is CASSQIPAGTSGPYEQYF. The CDR3 DNA sequence: TGTGCCAGCAGCCAAATCCCCGCCGGGACTAGCGGCCCCTACGAGCAGTACTTC.

This clonotype has only a few counts. The chain carries TRBV10-3 and TRBJ2-7; maybe TRBD1 (6 bases). The J call could be wrong; TRBJ2-5 is a better fit for the DNA end. This CDR3 region has 15 residues. Per the germline V gene, CDR1 is ENHRY and CDR2 is SYGVKD. The CDR3 nucleotides are TGTGCCATCAGTGAAGGACAGTCGGGCAAGGGGACCCAGTACTTC. Residues: CAISEGQSGKGTQYF.

This chain joins TRBV4-3 and TRBJ1-2, with a possible D match to TRBD1 (5 bases). The V and J ends lost 0 bases and 4 bases respectively, with 12 bases between them. CDR3 length: 15 residues. Germline loops: CDR1 LGHNA, CDR2 YSLEER. CDR3 nucleotides: TGCGCCAGCAGCCAAGAAGGCGAGGGGACCTATGGCTACACCTTC. Its protein is CASSQEGEGTYGYTF.

This chain links TRBV10-3 with TRBJ1-1; D is unclear. Germline CDR1 is ENHRY and CDR2 is SYGVKD. The CDR3 spans 13 residues. V lost 4 bases, J lost 3 bases, and 9 bases lay in between. The CDR3 is CAISGAPDTEAFF. The CDR3 DNA reads TGTGCCATCAGTGGGGCACCGGACACTGAAGCTTTCTTT.

This chain connects TRBV10-3 to TRBJ2-5, with 8 nucleotides matching TRBD1. This CDR3 region has 14 residues. Germline assignment: CDR1 ENHRY and CDR2 SYGVKD. Trimming took 6 bases from V and 2 from J; bases not matched to a gene: 5. CDR3 protein: CAIRGQGPQETQYF. The DNA of the CDR3 is TGTGCCATCAGAGGACAGGGACCACAAGAGACCCAGTACTTC.

The CDR3 nucleotides are TGTGCCAGCAGCCAAGGGTCACCGGGACAGGGGGGAGATACGCAGTATTTT. Its translation: CASSQGSPGQGGDTQYF. The chain recombines TRBV4-2 with TRBJ2-3; 11 bases line up with TRBD1. From germline, CDR1 is LGHNA and CDR2 YNFKEQ. V was clipped by 1 base and J by 5 bases; unmatched bases: 8. This CDR3 is built from 17 residues.

The gene calls are TRBV15 and TRBJ1-6; D remains ambiguous. V gave up 4 bases and J gave up 13 bases, with 14 bases separating them. Germline V gene sequence: CDR1 LNHNV, CDR2 YYDKDF (reference sequence). The CDR3 covers 13 residues. Here the CDR3 DNA reads TGTGCCACCAGCACAAGGGCGTCAGGTCCCCTCCACTTT. Amino acids: CATSTRASGPLHF.

The chain is built from TRBV20-1 and TRBJ1-4; tentatively, D is TRBD1 (5 bases). The CDR3 contains 13 residues. Trimming stripped 0 bases from V and 8 bases from J, with 10 bases between. Germline V gene lookup returns CDR1 DFQATT and CDR2 SNEGSKA (reference sequence). The CDR3 is CSARDRVFEKLFF. In nucleotides, the CDR3 is TGCAGTGCTAGAGACAGGGTTTTCGAAAAACTGTTTTTT.

The J gene is TRBJ1-4, the V gene TRBV2, with 8 bases aligning to TRBD1. Germline V CDR1 and CDR2: SNHLY, FYNNEI. V gave up 5 bases and J gave up 0 bases; unmatched junction bases: 11. This CDR3 is 18 amino acids long. Written as DNA, the CDR3 is TGTGCCAGCAGTCAAAGGGACAGGTGGAAGGCAACTAATGAAAAACTGTTTTTT. This gives the protein CASSQRDRWKATNEKLFF.

The chain links TRBV4-2 to TRBJ2-3, with 12 bases aligning to TRBD2. The V gene's germline CDR1 is LGHNA and CDR2 YNFKEQ. V was clipped by 0 bases and J by 5 bases; unmatched bases: 12. The CDR3 consists of 19 residues. CDR3 coding DNA: TGTGCCAGCAGCCAAGATCTAGCGGGGGGGCCGGGTAGTTTAGATACGCAGTATTTT. This encodes CASSQDLAGGPGSLDTQYF.

As for this clonotype: A much more abundant neighbour one base away suggests this may be a read error. The chain joins TRBV24-1 to TRBJ2-5; D gene uncertain. The CDR3 runs to 11 residues. With 3 bases removed from V and 5 bases from J, the gap between germline ends came to 3 bases. CDR1 and CDR2 from the germline V gene are KGHDR and SFDVKD. CDR3 in amino acids: CATSDTETQYF. CDR3 sequence (DNA): TGTGCCACCAGTGATACGGAGACCCAGTACTTC.

There are a few counts of this clonotype. The V and J genes are TRBV24-1 and TRBJ2-7; 9 bases are shared with TRBD1. Germline V lookup: CDR1 KGHDR, CDR2 SFDVKD. This CDR3 has 14 amino acids. The J segment lost 5 bases and the V segment lost 9 bases, leaving 10 bases of the junction unmatched. In nucleotides, the CDR3 is TGTGCCACCCAACGAGGACAGGGGAGAAACGAGCAGTACTTC. Translated: CATQRGQGRNEQYF.

This clonotype was counted only a few times. The chain carries TRBV6-2 or TRBV6-3 and TRBJ2-7; maybe TRBD2 (6 bases). The germline V gene has CDR1 MNHEY and CDR2 SVGEGT. This CDR3 is 15 amino acids long. The V end lost 5 bases, the J end lost 0 bases, and 14 bases lay between the germline ends. CDR3 region: CASSRSAGRSYEQYF. CDR3 nucleotides: TGTGCCAGCAGTCGCTCTGCGGGACGCTCCTACGAGCAGTACTTC.

The CDR3 region is CASSYRRDALDTQYF. The DNA of the CDR3 is TGTGCCAGCAGTTACAGACGGGACGCCCTGGATACGCAGTATTTT. The V call is TRBV6-5, the J call TRBJ2-3; D is perhaps TRBD1 or TRBD2 (5 bases each). The CDR3 length is 15 residues. The germline V gene encodes CDR1 MNHEY and CDR2 SVGAGI. The V and J ends lost 2 bases and 6 bases respectively, with 15 bases between them.

J is TRBJ1-4 and V is TRBV28, with no clear D. The CDR3 totals 17 residues. Germline values: CDR1 MDHEN, CDR2 SYDVKM. V was trimmed by 5 bases and J by 0 bases, leaving 16 bases between them. Here the CDR3 DNA reads TGTGCCAGCAGTCCCCTAATTAGAGGTGCAACTAATGAAAAACTGTTTTTT. Translated: CASSPLIRGATNEKLFF.

V is TRBV7-2 and J is TRBJ1-1, with 8 nucleotides matching TRBD1. The germline V gene has CDR1 SGHTA and CDR2 FQGNSA. The J segment lost 11 bases and the V segment lost 5 bases, leaving 7 bases of the junction unmatched. The CDR3 loop spans 12 amino acids. Here the CDR3 reads CASSPDRVSAFF. The CDR3 region has the DNA TGTGCCAGCAGCCCGGACAGGGTGTCTGCTTTCTTT.